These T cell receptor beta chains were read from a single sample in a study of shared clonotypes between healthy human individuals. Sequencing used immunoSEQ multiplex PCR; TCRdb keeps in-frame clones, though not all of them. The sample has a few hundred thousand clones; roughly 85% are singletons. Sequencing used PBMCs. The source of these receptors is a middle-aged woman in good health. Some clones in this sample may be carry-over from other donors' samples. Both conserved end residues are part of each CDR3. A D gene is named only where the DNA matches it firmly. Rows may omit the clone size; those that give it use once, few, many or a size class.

CDR3: CASSHSAGLGNVYEQYF
DNA: TGTGCCAGCAGCCACAGCGCGGGCTTAGGAAATGTCTACGAGCAGTACTTC
V: TRBV4-2
J: TRBJ2-7
D: .
size: few

CDR3: CASRYRAGGELFF
DNA: TGTGCCAGCAGGTACAGGGCCGGCGGGGAGCTGTTTTTT
V: TRBV28
J: TRBJ2-2
D: .
size: .

CDR3: CASSRGSGRPYRGETQYF
DNA: TGTGCCAGCAGCCGGGGGAGCGGGAGACCCTACCGAGGGGAGACCCAGTACTTC
V: TRBV5-4
J: TRBJ2-5
D: TRBD2
size: .

CDR3: CAISDRTNTEAFF
DNA: TGTGCCATCAGTGACCGGACGAACACTGAAGCTTTCTTT
V: TRBV10-3
J: TRBJ1-1
D: .
size: .

CDR3: CASSLEAVGGEQYF
DNA: TGCGCCAGCAGCTTGGAGGCAGTTGGGGGAGAGCAGTACTTC
V: TRBV5-1
J: TRBJ2-7
D: .
size: .

CDR3: CASSSRSSGSIYEQYF
DNA: TGTGCCAGCAGCTCTCGGAGTAGCGGGAGTATCTACGAGCAGTACTTC
V: TRBV7-9
J: TRBJ2-7
D: TRBD2
size: .

CDR3: CASSLTGGLDEQYF
DNA: TGCGCCAGCAGCTTGACAGGGGGGCTGGACGAGCAGTACTTC
V: TRBV5-1
J: TRBJ2-7
D: TRBD1
size: many

CDR3: CASSLALEDRRGSFF
DNA: TGTGCCAGCAGCTTAGCGCTGGAGGACAGGCGCGGGTCTTTCTTT
V: TRBV7-9
J: TRBJ1-1
D: TRBD1
size: .

CDR3: CASSTARDGYSGNTIYF
DNA: TGTGCCAGCAGCACCGCCCGGGACGGCTACTCTGGAAACACCATATATTTT
V: TRBV4-2
J: TRBJ1-3
D: .
size: .

CDR3: CAISESGGLAGGPISDTQYF
DNA: TGTGCCATCAGTGAGTCCGGGGGACTAGCGGGAGGGCCGATATCAGATACGCAGTATTTT
V: TRBV10-3
J: TRBJ2-3
D: TRBD2
size: .

CDR3: CASSTLAGGATDTQYF
DNA: TGTGCCAGCAGCACCCTAGCGGGAGGGGCGACAGATACGCAGTATTTT
V: TRBV9
J: TRBJ2-3
D: TRBD2
size: .

CDR3: CASSLRGEGSNQPQHF
DNA: TGTGCCAGCAGTTTGAGGGGGGAAGGTAGCAATCAGCCCCAGCATTTT
V: TRBV28
J: TRBJ1-5
D: .
size: .

CDR3: CASSVEVSDTQYF
DNA: TGTGCCAGCAGTGTTGAGGTCTCAGATACGCAGTATTTT
V: TRBV2
J: TRBJ2-3
D: .
size: .

CDR3: CASSIVESALVGNIQYF
DNA: TGTGCCAGTAGTATAGTGGAAAGCGCCCTTGTTGGAAACATTCAGTACTTC
V: TRBV19
J: TRBJ2-4
D: .
size: .

CDR3: CASSLRFKREEKLFF
DNA: TGTGCCAGCAGTTTACGGTTCAAACGGGAGGAAAAACTGTTTTTT
V: TRBV28
J: TRBJ1-4
D: .
size: many

CDR3: CASSLLAGVVGELFF
DNA: TGTGCCAGCAGCTTACTAGCGGGAGTGGTCGGGGAGCTGTTTTTT
V: TRBV7-9
J: TRBJ2-2
D: TRBD2
size: .

CDR3: CASSWDREGYTF
DNA: TGCGCCAGCAGCTGGGACAGGGAAGGCTACACCTTC
V: TRBV5-1
J: TRBJ1-2
D: TRBD1
size: .

CDR3: CASSLGAANTEAFF
DNA: TGTGCCAGCAGCTTAGGGGCAGCGAACACTGAAGCTTTCTTT
V: TRBV7-9
J: TRBJ1-1
D: .
size: .

CDR3: CAIKLAGNTGELFF
DNA: TGTGCCATCAAACTAGCGGGAAACACCGGGGAGCTGTTTTTT
V: TRBV10-3
J: TRBJ2-2
D: TRBD2
size: .

CDR3: CASITGDSSTDTQYF
DNA: TGCGCCAGCATCACAGGGGACTCTAGCACAGATACGCAGTATTTT
V: TRBV10-2
J: TRBJ2-3
D: .
size: .

CDR3: CASSLEGLQPQHF
DNA: TGCGCCAGCAGCTTGGAAGGGCTTCAGCCCCAGCATTTT
V: TRBV5-1
J: TRBJ1-5
D: .
size: .

CDR3: CASSLGQGRGHEQYF
DNA: TGCGCCAGCTCCCTGGGCCAGGGTAGGGGTCACGAGCAGTACTTC
V: TRBV5-1
J: TRBJ2-7
D: .
size: few

CDR3: CAISATSSDTQYF
DNA: TGTGCCATCAGTGCGACTAGTTCGGATACGCAGTATTTT
V: TRBV10-3
J: TRBJ2-3
D: .
size: .

CDR3: CASSPSPLEMNTEAFF
DNA: TGTGCCAGCTCGCCCTCGCCCCTTGAGATGAACACTGAAGCTTTCTTT
V: TRBV18
J: TRBJ1-1
D: .
size: .

CDR3: CASSSDREEKLFF
DNA: TGTGCCAGCAGCTCGGACAGGGAGGAAAAACTGTTTTTT
V: TRBV11-2
J: TRBJ1-4
D: TRBD1
size: .

CDR3: CATSTGTGIYEQYF
DNA: TGTGCCACTTCTACCGGGACAGGGATCTACGAGCAGTACTTC
V: TRBV7-2
J: TRBJ2-7
D: TRBD1
size: .

CDR3: CASSLPTSGEGSWEQYF
DNA: TGTGCCAGCAGTTTACCAACTAGCGGGGAAGGGTCCTGGGAGCAGTACTTC
V: TRBV28
J: TRBJ2-7
D: TRBD2
size: .

CDR3: CASTEGDTYEQYF
DNA: TGCGCCAGCACGGAGGGCGATACCTACGAGCAGTACTTC
V: TRBV10-2
J: TRBJ2-7
D: .
size: .

CDR3: CAISESSNEQFF
DNA: TGTGCCATCAGTGAGTCAAGCAATGAGCAGTTCTTC
V: TRBV10-3
J: TRBJ2-1
D: .
size: .

CDR3: CASSNPPGTGQETQYF
DNA: TGTGCCAGCAGTAATCCACCGGGGACAGGGCAAGAGACCCAGTACTTC
V: TRBV27
J: TRBJ2-5
D: TRBD1
size: .

CDR3: CASSKGAKNIQYF
DNA: TGTGCCAGCAGCAAGGGGGCCAAAAACATTCAGTACTTC
V: TRBV13
J: TRBJ2-4
D: .
size: .

CDR3: CASSQIAHPDNEQFF
DNA: TGCGCCAGCAGCCAAATAGCGCATCCGGACAATGAGCAGTTCTTC
V: TRBV4-1
J: TRBJ2-1
D: .
size: .